Below, one T cell receptor beta chain is given with its context. This sample was included in a study of blood T cell repertoires in COVID-19. The assay was immunoSEQ multiplex PCR, and TCRdb's table has in-frame clones only and misses some. The table records 250,000 to 300,000 clones, around 90% of them present only once. Trimming cost V 5 bases and J 9 bases, with 20 bases left between them. The V gene's germline CDR1 is MGHDK and CDR2 SYGVNS. The CDR3 consists of 16 residues. This chain uses TRBV25-1 with TRBJ1-6, with a weak D call TRBD1 (5 bases). Sequenced material: PBMCs or T cells enriched from blood (not recorded which). This TCR derives from a woman aged 40 to 49 who had recovered from COVID-19. The CDR3 DNA reads TGTGCCAGCAGTCAAGGCCCAGGGTTAATCGGTTCACCCCTCCACTTT. Translating it yields CASSQGPGLIGSPLHF.